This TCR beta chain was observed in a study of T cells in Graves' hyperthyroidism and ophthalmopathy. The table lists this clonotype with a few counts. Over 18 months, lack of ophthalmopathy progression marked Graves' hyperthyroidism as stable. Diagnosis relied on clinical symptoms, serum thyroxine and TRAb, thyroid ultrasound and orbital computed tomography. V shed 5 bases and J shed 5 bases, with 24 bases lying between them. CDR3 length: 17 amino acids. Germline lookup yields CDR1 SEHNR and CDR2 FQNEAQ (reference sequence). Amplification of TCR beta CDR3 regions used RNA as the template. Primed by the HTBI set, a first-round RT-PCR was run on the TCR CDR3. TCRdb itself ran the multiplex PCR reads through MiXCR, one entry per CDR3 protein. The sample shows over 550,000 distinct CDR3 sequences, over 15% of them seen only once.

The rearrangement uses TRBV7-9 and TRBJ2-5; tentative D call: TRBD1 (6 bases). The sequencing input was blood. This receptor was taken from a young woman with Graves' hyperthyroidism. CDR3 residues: CASSPKRGVGGKETQYF. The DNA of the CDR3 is TGTGCCAGCAGCCCGAAGAGGGGTGTAGGGGGTAAGGAGACCCAGTACTTC.